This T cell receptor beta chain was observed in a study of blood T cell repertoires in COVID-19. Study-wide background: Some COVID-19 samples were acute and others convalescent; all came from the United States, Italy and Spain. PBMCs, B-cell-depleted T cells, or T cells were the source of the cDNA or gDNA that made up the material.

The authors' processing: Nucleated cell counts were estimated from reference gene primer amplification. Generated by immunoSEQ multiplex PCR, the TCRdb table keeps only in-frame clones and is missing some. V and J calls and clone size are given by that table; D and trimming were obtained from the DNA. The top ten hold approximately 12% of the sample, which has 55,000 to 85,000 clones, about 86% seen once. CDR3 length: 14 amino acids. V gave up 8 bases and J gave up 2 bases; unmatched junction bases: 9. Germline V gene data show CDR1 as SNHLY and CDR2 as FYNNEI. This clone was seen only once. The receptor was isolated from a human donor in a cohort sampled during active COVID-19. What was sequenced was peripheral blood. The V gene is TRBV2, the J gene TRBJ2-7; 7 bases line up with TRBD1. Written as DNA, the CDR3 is TGTGCCAGCTCGAGACAGGGACCCCCCTACGAGCAGTACTTC. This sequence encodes CASSRQGPPYEQYF.